The entry that follows covers one T cell receptor (beta chain) sequence. Antigen unknown. Produced via immunoSEQ multiplex PCR; TCRdb's table is partial and in-frame only. Of about 110,000 clones listed, roughly 87% are singletons. This entry comes from a study of T cell responses to AZD1222 COVID-19 vaccine. Study information: The study pooled second doses at about 4 or about 12 weeks. Study results and limitations: Spike-spanning, vaccine-associated CD4 TCRs were dominant at 160-218 and 743-854. AZD1222 recipients seropositive at baseline numbered only 6 or 7. A rise in Spike-specific TCR breadth and depth followed two AZD1222 doses.

The CDR3 has 15 amino acids. Trimming at V came to 5 bases and at J to 3 bases, leaving 2 bases not matched to a gene. Germline loops: CDR1 SEHNR, CDR2 FQNEAQ (reference sequence). The chain is built from TRBV7-9 and TRBJ1-6, with 9 bases identical to TRBD1. The specimen comprised peripheral blood, sampled on day 0 of AZD1222 vaccination. The sequence was collected from an adult in good health. CDR3 loop: CASSAGQGYNSPLHF. The CDR3 DNA is TGTGCCAGCAGCGCGGGACAGGGCTATAATTCACCCCTCCACTTT.